These 10 T cell receptor beta chains were sequenced from one sample in a study of patients and donors after allogeneic stem cell transplantation (dated by TCRdb to between 2020 and 2021). Library method: RT-PCR. The instrument given in TCRdb is NextSeq 550. TCRdb reworked the public reads: Q25 trimming with fastp, MiXCR clone assembly, productive beta chains retained. Rows are combined by CDR3 protein, so each entry shows the most common genes and DNA. For this sample there are approximately 150,000 distinct CDR3 sequences; over 25% appear just once. Roughly 3% of the sample is held by the ten biggest clonotypes. Sequenced material: blood, either unsorted or a sorted T cell fraction (not recorded which). These receptors were collected from a human donor who was either an allogeneic HSCT recipient or a stem cell or donor lymphocyte infusion donor (not recorded which). It is not recorded whose cells these are; they may come from a transplant donor.

This clonotype came up a few times. The rearrangement uses TRBV12-3 or TRBV12-4 and TRBJ2-1, with D hard to call. The CDR3 length is 10 residues. Trimming took off 6 bases at V and 16 bases at J, with 13 bases between the two ends. CDR3 bases: TGTGCCAGCAGATCTTCCCCAACCTTCTTC. It is translated as CASRSSPTFF.

In DNA, the CDR3 is TGTGCCTGGAGTGCGGCGGAGCCAGCTTTCTTT. It translates to CAWSAAEPAFF. The rearrangement joins TRBV30 to TRBJ1-1; no definite D call. Between the trimmed V and J ends, which lost 1 base and 10 bases, there was a span of 10 bases. Germline values: CDR1 GTSNPN, CDR2 SVGIG (reference sequence). This CDR3 region has 11 residues.

In this sample, this clonotype turned up a few times. The V and J genes are TRBV5-6 and TRBJ1-5, with 8 bases identical to TRBD1. Per germline, CDR1 SGHDT and CDR2 YYEEEE. Unmatched junction bases numbered 5, after V lost 1 base and J lost 5 bases. This CDR3 spans 15 amino acids. This CDR3 reads CASSLTGGGDQPQHF. The CDR3 coding sequence is TGTGCCAGCAGCTTGACAGGGGGAGGGGATCAGCCCCAGCATTTT.

This clonotype was seen once. The DNA for the CDR3 is TGTGCCATCAGGGTCCGGGACAGGGGTCTTTCTGGGGCCAACGTCCTGACTTTC. Protein product: CAIRVRDRGLSGANVLTF. The chain joins TRBV10-3 to TRBJ2-6; 10 nucleotides agree with TRBD1. The junction had 9 bases not matched to a gene; V was cut back by 6 bases and J by 1 base. Germline CDR1 is ENHRY and CDR2 is SYGVKD. The CDR3 runs 18 residues.

This chain links TRBV24-1 with TRBJ1-5; D unclear. Between the trimmed V and J ends, which lost 5 bases and 6 bases, there was a span of 10 bases. CDR1 is KGHDR, CDR2 SFDVKD, per germline. The CDR3 contains 13 residues. The CDR3 nucleotides read TGTGCCACCAGTGGGGGAGCGGGTCAGCCCCAGCATTTT. Encoded protein: CATSGGAGQPQHF.

This clonotype showed up many times. The V and J genes are TRBV12-3 or TRBV12-4 and TRBJ1-1; no definite D call. The CDR3 consists of 14 residues. Trimming removed 2 bases from V and 3 bases from J, with 10 bases in between. For the CDR3, the DNA is TGTGCCAGCAGTTTACGAGGGTCGGACACTGAAGCTTTCTTT. This sequence encodes CASSLRGSDTEAFF.

In this sample, this clonotype turned up a few times. The gene calls are TRBV28 and TRBJ1-2, with unresolved D. CDR1 is MDHEN, CDR2 SYDVKM, per germline. The CDR3 spans 12 residues. V lost 8 bases to trimming and J lost 2 bases, with 9 bases between them. The CDR3 nucleotides read TGTGCCAGCTCAGCTCAAAACTATGGCTACACCTTC. This translates into CASSAQNYGYTF.

The table lists this clonotype with a few counts. This chain connects TRBV4-2 to TRBJ2-7, with D tentatively TRBD1 or TRBD2 (5 bases each). Trimming took 4 bases from V and 3 from J, leaving 16 bases between them. The CDR3 extends over 15 amino acids. Germline V lookup: CDR1 LGHNA, CDR2 YNFKEQ. The CDR3 is CASSPFGTVFYEQYF. CDR3 nucleotides: TGTGCCAGCAGCCCATTCGGGACGGTATTCTACGAGCAGTACTTC.

This clonotype was picked up many times. J is TRBJ1-6 and V is TRBV6-5; D unclear. Looked up from germline, CDR1 is MNHEY and CDR2 is SVGAGI. The CDR3 totals 15 residues. V was cut by 0 bases and J by 7 bases, with 10 bases left in between. As DNA, the CDR3 is TGTGCCAGCAGTTACTCGAGTCCTCTCAATTCACCCCTCCACTTT. It translates to CASSYSSPLNSPLHF.

V and J are TRBV20-1 and TRBJ2-5; D is unclear. The germline CDR1 and CDR2 sequences are DFQATT and SNEGSKA (reference sequence). The V and J ends lost 2 bases and 4 bases respectively, with 11 bases between them. This CDR3 is 13 amino acids long. CDR3 DNA sequence: TGCAGTGCTAGACGCCCATCAGCAGAGACCCAGTACTTC. Its protein product is CSARRPSAETQYF.